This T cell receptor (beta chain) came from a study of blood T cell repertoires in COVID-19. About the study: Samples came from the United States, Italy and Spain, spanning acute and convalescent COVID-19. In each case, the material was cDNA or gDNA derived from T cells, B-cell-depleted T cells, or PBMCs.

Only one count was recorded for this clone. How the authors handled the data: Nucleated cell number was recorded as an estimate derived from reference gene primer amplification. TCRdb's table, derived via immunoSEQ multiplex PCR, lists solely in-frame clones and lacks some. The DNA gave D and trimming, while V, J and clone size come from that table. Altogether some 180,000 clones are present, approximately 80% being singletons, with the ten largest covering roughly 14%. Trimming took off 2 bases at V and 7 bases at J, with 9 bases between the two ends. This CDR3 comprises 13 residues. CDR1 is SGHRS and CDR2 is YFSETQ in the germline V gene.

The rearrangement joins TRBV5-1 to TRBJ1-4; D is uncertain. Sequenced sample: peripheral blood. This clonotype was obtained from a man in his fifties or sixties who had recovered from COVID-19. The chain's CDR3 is CASSLRTSEKLFF. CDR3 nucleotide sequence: TGCGCCAGCAGCTTACGTACGAGTGAAAAACTGTTTTTT.